The clone carrying this T cell receptor (beta chain) was seen a single time. Participant ages covered about 18 to 89 years across around 25 US areas. The study assigned cohorts using participant-reported clinical history. For recovered donors of Cohort 3, there were two negative PCRs, clearance, or symptom resolution. Authors' processing steps: Cell counts per sample came from amplifying reference gene primers. Using immunoSEQ multiplex PCR, the repertoire was profiled, and TCRdb retains in-frame clones only, with some absent. V and J calls and clone size are copied from that table; D and trimming were computed from the DNA. Here the sample spans a few hundred thousand clones, roughly 90% being singletons. The V gene's germline CDR1 is DFQATT and CDR2 SNEGSKA (reference sequence). The CDR3 is made up of 16 amino acids. The trim removed 3 bases at V and 2 bases at J, leaving 7 bases unmatched. These data belong to a study of blood T cell repertoires in COVID-19.

What was sequenced was PBMCs or T cells enriched from blood (not recorded which). The sequence was collected from a woman aged 30 to 39 who had recovered from COVID-19. The chain joins TRBV20-1 to TRBJ2-7; 13 bases match TRBD2. DNA for the CDR3: TGCAGTGCTAGTGGGACTAGCGGGATAACCACCTACGAGCAGTACTTC. It is translated as CSASGTSGITTYEQYF.